Below are 7 T cell receptor beta chains sequenced from a single sample in a study of shared clonotypes between healthy human individuals. TCRdb keeps only in-frame clones here, not all; method: immunoSEQ multiplex PCR. The sample shows around 1.5 million clones, approximately 98% of them seen only once. The sequenced sample consisted of naive CD4+ T cells sorted from blood. The subset is: CD45RA+ positively selected. All receptors come from a man aged 25 to 40 in good health.

This chain uses TRBV4-1 with TRBJ2-1, with 14 nucleotides matching TRBD2. This CDR3 contains 17 residues. V trimming: 0 bases; J trimming: 7 bases; junction bases outside the gene matches: 5. Germline-derived CDR1 and CDR2 are MGHRA and YSYEKL. The CDR3 spells CASSQEEGLAGANEQFF. CDR3 nucleotide sequence: TGCGCCAGCAGCCAAGAGGAGGGACTAGCGGGGGCAAATGAGCAGTTCTTC.

The chain couples TRBV18 to TRBJ1-5; D call uncertain. Trimming removed 6 bases at V and 4 bases at J, with 10 bases between. This CDR3 region has 13 residues. CDR1 KGHSH and CDR2 LQKENI come from the germline V gene. This chain's CDR3 is CASSPAENQPQHF. Written as DNA, the CDR3 is TGTGCCAGCTCTCCGGCCGAAAATCAGCCCCAGCATTTT.

This chain joins TRBV7-3 and TRBJ2-1, with TRBD2 matching 7 bases. Germline-derived CDR1 and CDR2 are SGHTA and FQGTGA. V lost 4 bases, J lost 2 bases, and 8 bases stayed unmatched. This CDR3 region has 16 residues. The CDR3 spells CASSSSHGRAYNEQFF. The CDR3 bases are TGTGCCAGCAGCTCGTCCCATGGGAGGGCCTACAATGAGCAGTTCTTC.

The CDR3 nucleotides are TGTGCCACCAGCAGAGTAGGTCGGCCCCAGCATTTT. Translated: CATSRVGRPQHF. The V call is TRBV15, the J call TRBJ1-5, with no clear D. Germline CDR1 reads LNHNV; CDR2 reads YYDKDF (reference sequence). Trimming removed 1 base at V and 9 bases at J, with 7 bases between. The CDR3 extends over 12 amino acids.

The chain employs TRBV11-2 and TRBJ2-7, with 9 bases that match TRBD1. This CDR3 is 14 amino acids long. Germline values: CDR1 SGHAT, CDR2 FQNNGV. The trim removed 5 bases at V and 2 bases at J, leaving 4 bases unmatched. The CDR3 coding sequence is TGTGCCAGCAGCCCGTGGGACAGGGCCTACGAGCAGTACTTC. Its translation: CASSPWDRAYEQYF.

The chain employs TRBV7-8 and TRBJ2-3; D gene uncertain. Trimming shortened V by 1 base and J by 1 base, and 15 bases separated the two germline ends. The germline gives CDR1 SGHVS, CDR2 FQNEAQ. The CDR3 extends over 17 amino acids. As DNA, the CDR3 is TGTGCCAGCAGCTTAGTCCAGCAGGTCGCCCGCACAGATACGCAGTATTTT. Its translation is CASSLVQQVARTDTQYF.

The chain uses TRBV28 and TRBJ1-1; 7 nucleotides match TRBD1. This CDR3 spans 12 amino acids. Germline V gene lookup returns CDR1 MDHEN and CDR2 SYDVKM. With 3 bases clipped from V and 8 bases from J, the junction kept 3 bases outside the gene matches. Here the CDR3 reads CASSFPDREAFF. The CDR3 bases are TGTGCCAGCAGTTTTCCGGACAGGGAAGCTTTCTTT. Full variable domain (remainder filled in from reference TRBV28 and TRBJ1-1): DVKVTQSSRYLVKRTGEKVFLECVQDMDHENMFWYRQDPGLGLRLIYFSYDVKMKEKGDIPEGYSVSREKKERFSLILESASTNQTSMYLCASSFPDREAFFGQGTRLTVV.